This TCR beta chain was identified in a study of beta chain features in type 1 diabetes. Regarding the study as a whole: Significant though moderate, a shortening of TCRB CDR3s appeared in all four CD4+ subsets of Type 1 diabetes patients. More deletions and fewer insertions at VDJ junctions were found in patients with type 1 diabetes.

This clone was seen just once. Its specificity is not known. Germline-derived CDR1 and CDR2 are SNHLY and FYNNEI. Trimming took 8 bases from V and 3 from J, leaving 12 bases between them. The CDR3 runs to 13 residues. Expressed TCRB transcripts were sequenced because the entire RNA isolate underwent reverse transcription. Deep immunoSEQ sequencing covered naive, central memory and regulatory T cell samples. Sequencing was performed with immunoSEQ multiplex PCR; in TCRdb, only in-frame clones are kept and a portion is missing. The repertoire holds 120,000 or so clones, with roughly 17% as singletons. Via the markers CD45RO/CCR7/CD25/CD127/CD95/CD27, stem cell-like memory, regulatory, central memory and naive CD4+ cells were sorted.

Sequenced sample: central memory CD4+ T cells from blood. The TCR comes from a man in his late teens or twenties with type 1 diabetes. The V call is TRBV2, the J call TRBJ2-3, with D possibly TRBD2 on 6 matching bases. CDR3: CASVRELTDTQYF. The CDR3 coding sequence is TGTGCCAGCGTACGGGAGTTGACAGATACGCAGTATTTT.